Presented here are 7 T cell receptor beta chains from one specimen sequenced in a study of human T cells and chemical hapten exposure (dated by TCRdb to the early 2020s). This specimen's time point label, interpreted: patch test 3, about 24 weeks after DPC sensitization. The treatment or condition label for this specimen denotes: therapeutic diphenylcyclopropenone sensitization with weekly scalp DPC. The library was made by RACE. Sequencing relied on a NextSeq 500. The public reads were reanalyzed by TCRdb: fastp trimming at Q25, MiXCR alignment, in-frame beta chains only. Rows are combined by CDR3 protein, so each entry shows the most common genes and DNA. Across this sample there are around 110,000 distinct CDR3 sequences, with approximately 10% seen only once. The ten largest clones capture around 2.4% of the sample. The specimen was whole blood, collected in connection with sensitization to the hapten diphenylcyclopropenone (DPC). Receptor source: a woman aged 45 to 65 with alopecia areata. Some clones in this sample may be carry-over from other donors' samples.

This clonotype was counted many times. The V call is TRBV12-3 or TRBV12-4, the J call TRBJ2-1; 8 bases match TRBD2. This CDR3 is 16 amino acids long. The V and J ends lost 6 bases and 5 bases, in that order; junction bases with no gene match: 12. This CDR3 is CASSTTSGRWDNEQFF. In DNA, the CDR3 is TGTGCCAGCAGCACCACTAGCGGCCGCTGGGACAATGAGCAGTTCTTC.

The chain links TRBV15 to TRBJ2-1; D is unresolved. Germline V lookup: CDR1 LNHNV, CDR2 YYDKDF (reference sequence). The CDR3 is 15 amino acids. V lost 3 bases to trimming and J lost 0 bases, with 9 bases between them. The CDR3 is CATSRDLNSYNEQFF. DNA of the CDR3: TGTGCCACCAGCAGGGACCTGAACTCCTACAATGAGCAGTTCTTC.

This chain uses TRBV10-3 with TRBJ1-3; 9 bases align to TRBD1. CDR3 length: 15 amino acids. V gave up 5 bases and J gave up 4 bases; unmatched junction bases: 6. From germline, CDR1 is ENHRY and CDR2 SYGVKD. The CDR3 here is CAISLTGTGGNTIYF. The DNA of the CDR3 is TGTGCCATCAGTTTAACCGGGACAGGGGGAAACACCATATATTTT.

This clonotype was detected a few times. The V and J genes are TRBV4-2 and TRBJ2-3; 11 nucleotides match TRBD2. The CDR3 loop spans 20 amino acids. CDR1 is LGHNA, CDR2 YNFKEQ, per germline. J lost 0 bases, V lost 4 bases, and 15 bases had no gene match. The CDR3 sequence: CASSPGRLAGLSTSTDTQYF. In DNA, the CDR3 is TGTGCCAGCAGCCCCGGGAGACTAGCGGGACTATCTACTAGCACAGATACGCAGTATTTT.

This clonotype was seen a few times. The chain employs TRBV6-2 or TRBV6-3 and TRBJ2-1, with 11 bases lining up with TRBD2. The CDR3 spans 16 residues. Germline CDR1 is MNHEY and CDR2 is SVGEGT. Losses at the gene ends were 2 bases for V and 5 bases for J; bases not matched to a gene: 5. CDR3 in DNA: TGTGCCAGCAGTTACGATACTAGCGGGAGAAACAATGAGCAGTTCTTC. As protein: CASSYDTSGRNNEQFF.

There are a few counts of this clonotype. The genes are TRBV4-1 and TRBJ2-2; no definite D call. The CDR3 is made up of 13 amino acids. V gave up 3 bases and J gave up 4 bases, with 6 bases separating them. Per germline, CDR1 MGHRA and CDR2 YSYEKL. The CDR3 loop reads CASSHSRTGELFF. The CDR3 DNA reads TGCGCCAGCAGCCATAGCCGCACCGGGGAGCTGTTTTTT.

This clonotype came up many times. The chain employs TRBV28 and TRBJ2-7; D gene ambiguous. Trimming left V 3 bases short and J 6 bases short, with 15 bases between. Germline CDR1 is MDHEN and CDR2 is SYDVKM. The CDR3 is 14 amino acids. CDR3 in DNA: TGTGCCAGCAGTTTGGTGTTAGGTGCTCTCGAGCAGTACTTC. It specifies CASSLVLGALEQYF.